A single sample gave rise to the 27 T cell receptor beta chains below, sequenced in a study of T cell repertoires in cytomegalovirus infection. No cognate antigen is known for these TCRs. TCRdb re-derived calls from the reads in MiXCR, one entry per CDR3 protein. The table records hundreds of thousands of distinct CDR3 sequences, 25% to 30% of them present only once. Sample: cultured PBMCs, taken from culture after CMV antigen stimulation. Source of these receptors: a human donor in good health (CMV status not recorded). Some clones in this sample may be carry-over from other donors' samples.

This clonotype was seen ten or more times. This chain links TRBV7-2 with TRBJ2-1; 8 bases line up with TRBD2. The germline CDR1 and CDR2 sequences are SGHTA and FQGNSA. The ends lost 5 bases at V and 9 bases at J; junction bases unmatched: 12. CDR3 size: 15 residues. CDR3 sequence reads: CASSPLLGAGAEQFF. CDR3 in DNA: TGTGCCAGCAGCCCCCTCCTTGGAGCGGGAGCTGAGCAGTTCTTC.

In this sample, this clonotype turned up a few times. The rearrangement links TRBV12-3 or TRBV12-4 to TRBJ2-5; 13 bases align to TRBD2. This CDR3 contains 17 residues. The ends lost 4 bases at V and 5 bases at J; junction bases unmatched: 10. The CDR3 sequence: CASSSRLAGGHGETQYF. DNA of the CDR3: TGTGCCAGCAGTTCCCGACTAGCGGGGGGCCACGGGGAGACCCAGTACTTC.

The sample holds a few counts of this clonotype. V usage is TRBV7-3 and J usage is TRBJ1-4; D is unresolved. CDR3 length: 15 amino acids. V was pared by 0 bases and J by 2 bases, with 7 bases between. Germline loops: CDR1 SGHTA, CDR2 FQGTGA. The CDR3 DNA is TGTGCCAGCAGCTTAACGCGGGAGACTAATGAAAAACTGTTTTTT. Its protein is CASSLTRETNEKLFF.

In this sample, this clonotype turned up a few times. This chain connects TRBV12-3 or TRBV12-4 to TRBJ1-2, with D possibly TRBD1 on 6 matching bases. Trimming cost V 3 bases and J 4 bases, with 12 bases left between them. CDR3 length: 14 amino acids. CDR3 sequence (DNA): TGTGCCAGCAGTTTCCGGGGGCAGGGCTATGGCTACACCTTC. Protein sequence: CASSFRGQGYGYTF.

This clonotype occurred a few times. This chain uses TRBV19 with TRBJ1-2; D unclear. Germline V gene lookup returns CDR1 LNHDA and CDR2 SQIVND (reference sequence). Trimming left V 5 bases short and J 6 bases short, with 22 bases between. The CDR3 is made up of 16 amino acids. The DNA for the CDR3 is TGTGCCAGTAGTCCGAAGGATCGCGGGTTGTCGGATGGCTACACCTTC. As protein: CASSPKDRGLSDGYTF.

This clonotype was observed at least ten times. This chain links TRBV7-9 with TRBJ1-3, with unresolved D. Germline V gene sequence: CDR1 SEHNR, CDR2 FQNEAQ (reference sequence). This CDR3 comprises 15 residues. The ends were cut back, 5 bases at V and 0 bases at J, with 11 bases in the middle. This chain's CDR3 is CASSQDGISGNTIYF. The CDR3 region has the DNA TGTGCCAGCAGCCAGGACGGGATCTCTGGAAACACCATATATTTT. Drawing the rest from reference TRBV7-9 and TRBJ1-3, the complete variable domain is DTGVSQNPRHKITKRGQNVTFRCDPISEHNRLYWYRQTLGQGPEFLTYFQNEAQLEKSRLLSDRFSAERPKGSFSTLEIQRTEQGDSAMYLCASSQDGISGNTIYFGEGSWLTVV.

This clonotype was counted only a few times. The chain's CDR3 is CASSLRGEINQPQHF. The CDR3 bases are TGCGCCAGCAGCTTGCGGGGTGAGATCAATCAGCCCCAGCATTTT. This sequence joins TRBV5-1 and TRBJ1-5; no clear D gene. The V gene's germline CDR1 is SGHRS and CDR2 YFSETQ. The CDR3 covers 15 residues. V lost 1 base and J lost 3, with 11 bases in between.

The table lists this clonotype with many counts. CDR3 in DNA: TGTGCCAGCAGTTACCGGAGAAAACTAGCGGCGTACTACAATGAGCAGTTCTTC. It translates to CASSYRRKLAAYYNEQFF. This chain joins TRBV6-5 and TRBJ2-1, with 8 positions matching TRBD2. This CDR3 contains 18 residues. CDR1 and CDR2 (germline): MNHEY, SVGAGI. Unmatched junction bases numbered 12, after V lost 2 bases and J lost 3 bases.

The genes are TRBV12-3 or TRBV12-4 and TRBJ2-2; 11 bases match TRBD2. The trim removed 3 bases at V and 4 bases at J, leaving 4 bases unmatched. This CDR3 spans 16 amino acids. The CDR3 region is CASSFSGLAGTGELFF. CDR3 nucleotides: TGTGCCAGCAGTTTTTCCGGACTAGCGGGCACCGGGGAGCTGTTTTTT.

This clonotype has just a few counts. The chain has TRBV7-2 and TRBJ2-1; 10 bases line up with TRBD2. This CDR3 contains 14 residues. The germline V gene has CDR1 SGHTA and CDR2 FQGNSA. Trimming took 7 bases from V and 5 from J; bases not matched to a gene: 5. The CDR3 here is CASNLGLANNEQFF. In nucleotides, the CDR3 is TGTGCCAGCAACTTGGGACTAGCGAACAATGAGCAGTTCTTC.

This clonotype was recorded a few times. V is TRBV7-2 and J is TRBJ2-1; TRBD2 matches at 8 bases. The V gene's germline CDR1 is SGHTA and CDR2 FQGNSA. J gave up 0 bases and V 2 bases, and 9 bases lay outside the gene matches. CDR3 length equals 18 residues. The CDR3 reads CASSLWASGFSSYNEQFF. The CDR3 DNA follows: TGTGCCAGCAGCTTATGGGCTAGCGGGTTTAGCTCCTACAATGAGCAGTTCTTC.

This clonotype has a count of ten or more. V usage is TRBV10-3 and J usage is TRBJ2-5; 14 bases are a match to TRBD2. The trim removed 5 bases at V and 3 bases at J, leaving 8 bases unmatched. From germline, CDR1 is ENHRY and CDR2 SYGVKD. The CDR3 is 17 amino acids. CDR3 amino acids: CAISTTSGGATKETQYF. CDR3 sequence (DNA): TGTGCCATCAGTACGACTAGCGGGGGGGCCACGAAAGAGACCCAGTACTTC.

The CDR3 bases are TGTGCCATCAATATAAACCCTGGACAGGGGAATTATGGCTACACCTTC. Amino acids: CAININPGQGNYGYTF. The genes are TRBV10-3 and TRBJ1-2; 9 positions agree with TRBD1. V shed 7 bases, J shed 5 bases, and the junction held 14 bases outside the gene matches. Per the germline V gene, CDR1 is ENHRY and CDR2 is SYGVKD. The CDR3 runs to 16 residues.

This chain uses TRBV6-6 with TRBJ2-2; no clear D gene. This CDR3 region has 14 residues. Between the trimmed V and J ends, which lost 1 base and 3 bases, there was a span of 6 bases. The germline CDR1 and CDR2 sequences are MNHNY and SVGAGI (reference sequence). The CDR3 protein is CASSYLEDTGELFF. For the CDR3, the DNA is TGTGCCAGCAGTTACTTAGAAGACACCGGGGAGCTGTTTTTT.

This clonotype has more than one count but fewer than ten. Sequence at one end of the junction differs from germline and may be a read error. The chain joins TRBV7-7 to TRBJ2-5; 7 bases are a match to TRBD2. This CDR3 has 13 residues. Germline V lookup: CDR1 SSHAT, CDR2 FNYEAQ (reference sequence). This CDR3 is CASSASGQETQYF. The CDR3 DNA sequence: TGTGCTAGCAGCGCTAGCGGCCAAGAGACCCAGTACTTC.

This chain uses TRBV30 with TRBJ2-2; a weak D match, TRBD2 (6 bases). The V end was cut by 5 bases, the J end by 1 base, with 11 bases between. Germline CDR1 and CDR2: GTSNPN and SVGIG (reference sequence). The CDR3 length is 14 residues. CDR3 sequence reads: CAWGRDLNTGELFF. Here the CDR3 DNA reads TGTGCCTGGGGCCGGGACTTGAACACCGGGGAGCTGTTTTTT.

The CDR3 DNA reads as TGTGCCAGTTCCCAGGACAGGAGTCCTTTGAGCTCCTACGAGCAGTACTTC. Translation: CASSQDRSPLSSYEQYF. The chain carries TRBV28 and TRBJ2-7; 7 nucleotides match TRBD1. This CDR3 region has 17 residues. With 9 bases clipped from V and 0 bases from J, the junction kept 17 bases outside the gene matches. Germline V CDR1 and CDR2: MDHEN, SYDVKM.

In this sample, this clonotype turned up a few times. This chain uses TRBV5-4 with TRBJ2-7; no clear D. Deletions cut 4 bases from V and 3 bases from J, with 17 bases between. The CDR3 is 15 amino acids. CDR1 is SGHNT, CDR2 YYREEE, per germline (reference sequence). In nucleotides, the CDR3 is TGTGCCAGCAGCCCCGACGGCAGGCGAATCTACGAGCAGTACTTC. As protein: CASSPDGRRIYEQYF.

The chain uses TRBV11-3 and TRBJ1-3, with TRBD1 identical over 11 bases. Germline CDR1 is SGHNT and CDR2 is YENEEA. This CDR3 region has 14 residues. The junction had 5 bases not matched to a gene; V was cut back by 6 bases and J by 7 bases. The CDR3 protein is CASSRTGGRNTIYF. The CDR3 nucleotides read TGTGCCAGCAGTCGGACAGGGGGCAGGAACACCATATATTTT.

The rearrangement links TRBV2 to TRBJ2-2; 7 nucleotides line up with TRBD1. The CDR3 totals 14 residues. The germline V gene has CDR1 SNHLY and CDR2 FYNNEI. V was clipped by 6 bases and J by 6 bases; unmatched bases: 7. The CDR3 spells CASRPDRKAGELFF. The CDR3 DNA reads as TGTGCCAGCAGACCGGACAGGAAGGCCGGGGAGCTGTTTTTT.

This clonotype was found a few times. This chain connects TRBV27 to TRBJ2-1; possible D gene TRBD2, 6 bases. CDR1 MNHEY and CDR2 SMNVEV come from the germline V gene (reference sequence). V lost 7 bases and J 0 bases, leaving 16 bases between the germline ends. CDR3 length equals 16 residues. CDR3 nucleotide sequence: TGTGCCAGCAAAAGGGGCGGGGTCAGCTCCTACAATGAGCAGTTCTTC. This translates into CASKRGGVSSYNEQFF.

V gene TRBV7-8 combines with J gene TRBJ2-6; 8 bases are shared with TRBD1. Trimming at V came to 5 bases and at J to 1 base, leaving 13 bases not matched to a gene. This CDR3 contains 19 residues. From germline, CDR1 is SGHVS and CDR2 FQNEAQ. The CDR3 nucleotides are TGTGCCAGCAGCCCCACGGCAGGGGGCCATTCATCTGGGGCCAACGTCCTGACTTTC. It yields the protein CASSPTAGGHSSGANVLTF.

The V gene is TRBV7-2, the J gene TRBJ2-7; D unresolved. Looked up from germline, CDR1 is SGHTA and CDR2 is FQGNSA. The CDR3 length is 12 residues. Trimming stripped 6 bases from V and 4 bases from J, with 10 bases between. For the CDR3, the DNA is TGTGCCAGCAGGGCTGGGGTGTACGAGCAGTACTTC. It specifies CASRAGVYEQYF.

This clonotype was seen once. The J gene is TRBJ2-3, the V gene TRBV28, with D possibly being TRBD1 or TRBD2 (6 bases each). Per germline, CDR1 MDHEN and CDR2 SYDVKM. The CDR3 consists of 16 residues. The V end lost 7 bases, the J end lost 5 bases, and 22 bases lay between the germline ends. CDR3 DNA: TGTGCCAGCACCCCCCTGGGCGGGAACAGGGTAGATACGCAGTATTTT. It yields the protein CASTPLGGNRVDTQYF. The full variable domain, its missing parts supplied by reference TRBV28 and TRBJ2-3, is DVKVTQSSRYLVKRTGEKVFLECVQDMDHENMFWYRQDPGLGLRLIYFSYDVKMKEKGDIPEGYSVSREKKERFSLILESASTNQTSMYLCASTPLGGNRVDTQYFGPGTRLTVL.

This clonotype came up a few times. V and J are TRBV10-3 and TRBJ2-1; D is possibly TRBD1 (6 bases). Germline V lookup: CDR1 ENHRY, CDR2 SYGVKD. V lost 0 bases, J lost 4 bases, and 13 bases lay in between. The CDR3 runs to 16 residues. In nucleotides, the CDR3 is TGTGCCATCAGTGAGTCTGGGACATCCGCATACAATGAGCAGTTCTTC. Translation gives CAISESGTSAYNEQFF.

This chain connects TRBV3-1 to TRBJ1-2; weak D call: TRBD1 (5 bases). The CDR3 covers 14 residues. Looked up from germline, CDR1 is LGHDT and CDR2 is YNNKEL (reference sequence). Trimming took off 4 bases at V and 8 bases at J, with 17 bases between the two ends. The chain's CDR3 is CASSPIQGSGGYTF. The CDR3 bases are TGTGCCAGCAGCCCAATTCAGGGTTCTGGGGGCTACACCTTC. Using reference TRBV3-1 and TRBJ1-2 for the parts outside the CDR3, the full variable domain is DTAVSQTPKYLVTQMGNDKSIKCEQNLGHDTMYWYKQDSKKFLKIMFSYNNKELIINETVPNRFSPKSPDKAHLNLHINSLELGDSAVYFCASSPIQGSGGYTFGSGTRLTVV.

This sequence joins TRBV29-1 and TRBJ1-2; no definite D call. The CDR3 contains 8 residues. CDR1 is SQVTM, CDR2 ANQGSEA, per germline. Deletions cut 6 bases from V and 8 bases from J, with 4 bases between. The CDR3 loop is CSVHGYTF. DNA of the CDR3: TGCAGCGTCCACGGCTACACCTTC.